The clone carrying this T cell receptor (beta chain) was counted between two and nine times. The data originate from a study of shared T cell receptors in the human thymus. The CDR3 runs to 14 residues. Trimming took off 4 bases at V and 1 base at J, with 8 bases between the two ends. Germline V gene lookup returns CDR1 SGHAT and CDR2 FQNNGV. Profiled with immunoSEQ multiplex PCR; TCRdb holds only in-frame clones, not every one. The data contain some 400,000 clones, approximately 95% of them singletons. Sequencing input: thymocytes. V and J are TRBV11-2 and TRBJ1-3, with D unclear. This receptor was taken from a human donor. CDR3: CASSYRRSGNTIYF. For the CDR3, the DNA is TGTGCCAGCAGCTACAGACGGTCTGGAAACACCATATATTTT.